Shown below are 18 T cell receptor beta chains from a single sample sequenced in a study of blood T cell repertoires in COVID-19. Profiled with immunoSEQ multiplex PCR; TCRdb holds only in-frame clones, not every one. The sample lists 150,000 to 200,000 clones, roughly 80% occurring once. The sequencing input was peripheral blood. The receptor set was obtained from a woman older than 75 with acute or convalescent COVID-19.

The genes are TRBV29-1 and TRBJ2-5; TRBD1 might be the D (5 bases). The CDR3 runs 12 residues. The germline CDR1 and CDR2 sequences are SQVTM and ANQGSEA. V was trimmed by 7 bases and J by 2 bases, leaving 11 bases between them. The CDR3 nucleotides are TGCAGCGCAGGACATTCGCAAGAGACCCAGTACTTC. This gives the protein CSAGHSQETQYF.

This clone has just one count. This chain connects TRBV6-6 to TRBJ1-6; no definite D call. V lost 0 bases to trimming and J lost 7 bases, with 10 bases between them. Germline lookup yields CDR1 MNHNY and CDR2 SVGAGI (reference sequence). The CDR3 covers 15 residues. Written as DNA, the CDR3 is TGTGCCAGCAGTTACTCGCGGAACGAGAATTCACCCCTCCACTTT. Translated, it gives CASSYSRNENSPLHF.

This chain links TRBV28 with TRBJ1-5; TRBD1 matches 8 bases. With 2 bases clipped from V and 6 bases from J, the junction kept 9 bases outside the gene matches. The germline CDR1 and CDR2 sequences are MDHEN and SYDVKM. The CDR3 consists of 16 residues. CDR3: CASSLRSGGQSQPQHF. CDR3 in DNA: TGTGCCAGCAGTTTACGGTCAGGGGGCCAGAGTCAGCCCCAGCATTTT.

This clone was seen a handful of times. The chain combines TRBV19 with TRBJ2-3, with TRBD2 identical over 7 bases. Germline CDR1 and CDR2: LNHDA and SQIVND (reference sequence). The CDR3 has 15 residues. After removal of 3 bases from V and 2 bases from J, the junction contained 5 bases not matched to a gene. CDR3 residues: CASSMGDYNTDTQYF. In nucleotides, the CDR3 is TGTGCCAGTAGTATGGGGGACTATAACACAGATACGCAGTATTTT.

For this clone: Other DNA sequences of this sample code for an identical CDR3. This rearrangement joins TRBV18 to TRBJ2-2; 9 bases are a match to TRBD1. The junction had 12 bases not matched to a gene; V was cut back by 4 bases and J by 6 bases. The CDR3 is 17 amino acids. Germline values: CDR1 KGHSH, CDR2 LQKENI. In DNA, the CDR3 is TGTGCCAGCTCACGCAACCCGGGACAGGGAAAGTCCGGGGAGCTGTTTTTT. Protein: CASSRNPGQGKSGELFF. Based on the CDR3 plus reference TRBV18 and TRBJ2-2, the full variable domain is NAGVMQNPRHLVRRRGQEARLRCSPMKGHSHVYWYRQLPEEGLKFMVYLQKENIIDESGMPKERFSAEFPKEGPSILRIQQVVRGDSAAYFCASSRNPGQGKSGELFFGEGSRLTVL.

This chain connects TRBV6-5 to TRBJ1-6; D possibly corresponds to TRBD1 (6 bases). The CDR3 has 13 residues. V gave up 6 bases and J gave up 4 bases, with 7 bases separating them. Germline loops: CDR1 MNHEY, CDR2 SVGAGI. The CDR3 DNA sequence: TGTGCCAGCAGAGGGGGATATAATTCACCCCTCCACTTT. It is translated as CASRGGYNSPLHF.

The chain employs TRBV4-2 and TRBJ2-1, with TRBD2 matching 11 bases. The CDR3 runs to 16 residues. Germline V gives CDR1 LGHNA, CDR2 YNFKEQ. Germline trimming cut 6 bases from V and 5 bases from J; bases unmatched to any gene: 9. CDR3 loop: CASRKLAGEGDNEQFF. The CDR3, as DNA: TGTGCCAGCAGGAAACTAGCGGGAGAAGGAGACAATGAGCAGTTCTTC.

This clone was counted a single time. V and J are TRBV25-1 and TRBJ2-7; D is possibly TRBD1 (5 bases). The CDR3 sequence is 13 residues long. Trimming removed 4 bases from V and 7 bases from J, with 14 bases in between. The germline CDR1 and CDR2 sequences are MGHDK and SYGVNS. The DNA of the CDR3 is TGTGCCAGCAGTGTTGGGGCCCCAGGGGAGCAGTACTTC. Translation: CASSVGAPGEQYF.

The J gene is TRBJ2-3, the V gene TRBV6-5; D is unclear. Germline lookup yields CDR1 MNHEY and CDR2 SVGAGI. The CDR3 is 14 amino acids. Deletions cut 6 bases from V and 0 bases from J, with 10 bases between. Written as DNA, the CDR3 is TGTGCCAGCAGACAGTTGATGAGCACAGATACGCAGTATTTT. Translating gives CASRQLMSTDTQYF.

As to this clone: Different DNA sequences within this sample yield the same CDR3. The CDR3 is CASSPPGTANTEAFF. The CDR3 DNA sequence: TGTGCCAGCAGTCCGCCTGGGACAGCGAACACTGAAGCTTTCTTT. The genes are TRBV6-5 and TRBJ1-1; 7 bases are a match to TRBD1. In germline, CDR1 is MNHEY, CDR2 SVGAGI. The J segment lost 1 base and the V segment lost 5 bases, leaving 7 bases of the junction unmatched. This CDR3 has 15 residues.

This clone was found a few times. The rearrangement uses TRBV10-1 and TRBJ2-7, with 8 nucleotides matching TRBD1. Looked up from germline, CDR1 is WNHNN and CDR2 is SYGVQD (reference sequence). This CDR3 has 15 residues. V was clipped by 5 bases and J by 2 bases; unmatched bases: 8. CDR3 in amino acids: CASSNPGQATYEQYF. The CDR3, as DNA: TGCGCCAGCAGTAATCCGGGACAGGCCACCTACGAGCAGTACTTC.

A single count supports this clone. A read error may produce the germline difference seen at one junction end. The V gene is TRBV7-7, the J gene TRBJ2-1; 10 positions match TRBD1. CDR1 and CDR2 (germline): SSHAT, FNYEAQ (reference sequence). The CDR3 length is 17 residues. CDR3 sequence: CASSLVPRDRGYNEQFF. The CDR3 DNA sequence: TGTGCTAGCAGCTTAGTACCCCGGGACAGGGGCTACAATGAGCAGTTCTTC.

The chain recombines TRBV5-4 with TRBJ2-5; 7 bases fit TRBD2. Germline values: CDR1 SGHNT, CDR2 YYREEE (reference sequence). This CDR3 comprises 14 residues. V shed 2 bases and J 5 bases; nucleotides not matched to a gene: 6. In nucleotides, the CDR3 is TGTGCCAGCAGCTTAGTGGGGGGGGTCGAGACCCAGTACTTC. Translating gives CASSLVGGVETQYF.

The chain has TRBV30 and TRBJ2-5; 7 bases match TRBD1. Trimming at V came to 0 bases and at J to 1 base, leaving 5 bases not matched to a gene. CDR1 is GTSNPN and CDR2 is SVGIG in the germline V gene (reference sequence). This CDR3 contains 15 residues. The CDR3 is CAWSVKGAAQETQYF. The CDR3 nucleotides are TGTGCCTGGAGTGTAAAGGGGGCGGCCCAAGAGACCCAGTACTTC.

The chain recombines TRBV3-1 (or the pseudogene TRBV3-2) with TRBJ2-1; 12 bases align to TRBD2. Germline-derived CDR1 and CDR2 are LGHDT and YNNKEL (reference sequence). This CDR3 has 20 amino acids. V was clipped by 0 bases and J by 6 bases; unmatched bases: 15. The CDR3 loop is CASSQEGLAGGRGHFNEQFF. The CDR3 bases are TGTGCCAGCAGCCAAGAAGGGCTAGCGGGAGGGCGGGGCCATTTCAATGAGCAGTTCTTC.

The chain links TRBV5-1 to TRBJ2-2; the D gene is possibly TRBD1 (5 bases). CDR3 size: 16 residues. V was pared by 0 bases and J by 5 bases, with 14 bases between. Germline loops: CDR1 SGHRS, CDR2 YFSETQ. Written as DNA, the CDR3 is TGCGCCAGCAGCTTGGTAAGGGGCAGTATAACCGGGGAGCTGTTTTTT. It specifies CASSLVRGSITGELFF.

This chain uses TRBV5-1 with TRBJ2-5, with TRBD1 identical over 7 bases. The CDR3 sequence is 15 residues long. Germline-derived CDR1 and CDR2 are SGHRS and YFSETQ. V lost 0 bases, J lost 0 bases, and 2 bases stayed unmatched. The CDR3 DNA sequence: TGCGCCAGCAGCTTGGGGGGACAGCACCAAGAGACCCAGTACTTC. Protein product: CASSLGGQHQETQYF.

This rearrangement joins TRBV20-1 to TRBJ1-2; D unresolved. This CDR3 has 11 residues. CDR1 and CDR2 from the germline V gene are DFQATT and SNEGSKA (reference sequence). Trimming stripped 1 base from V and 5 bases from J, with 5 bases between. CDR3 DNA sequence: TGCAGTGCTAGAGTAGCTTATGGCTACACCTTC. Amino acid sequence: CSARVAYGYTF.